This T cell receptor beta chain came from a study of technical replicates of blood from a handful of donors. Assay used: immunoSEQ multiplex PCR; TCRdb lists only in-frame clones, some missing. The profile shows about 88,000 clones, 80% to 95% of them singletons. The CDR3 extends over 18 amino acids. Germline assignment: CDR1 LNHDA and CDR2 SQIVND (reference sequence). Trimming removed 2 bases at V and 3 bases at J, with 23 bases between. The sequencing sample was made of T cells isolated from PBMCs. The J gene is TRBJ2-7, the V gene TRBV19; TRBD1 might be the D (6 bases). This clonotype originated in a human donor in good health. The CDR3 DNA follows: TGTGCCAGTAGTATATACAGGGAACTCACCCATTCCGACTACGAGCAGTACTTC. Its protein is CASSIYRELTHSDYEQYF.